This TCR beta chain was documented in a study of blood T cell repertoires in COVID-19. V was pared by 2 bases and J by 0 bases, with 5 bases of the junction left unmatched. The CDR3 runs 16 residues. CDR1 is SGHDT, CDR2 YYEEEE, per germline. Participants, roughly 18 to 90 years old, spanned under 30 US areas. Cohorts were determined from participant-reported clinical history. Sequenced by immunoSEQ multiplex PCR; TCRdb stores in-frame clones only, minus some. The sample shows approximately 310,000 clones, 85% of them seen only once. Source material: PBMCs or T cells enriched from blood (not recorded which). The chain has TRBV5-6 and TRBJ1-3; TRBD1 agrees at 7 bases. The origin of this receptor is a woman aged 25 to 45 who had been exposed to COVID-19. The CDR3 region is CASSFWDSNSGNTIYF. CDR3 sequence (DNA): TGTGCCAGCAGCTTTTGGGACAGCAACTCTGGAAACACCATATATTTT.